One and the same sample provided the 12 T cell receptor beta chains below, sequenced in a study of T cell repertoires in cytomegalovirus infection. TCRdb recomputed calls from the reads with MiXCR, one row per CDR3 protein. The table includes about 160,000 distinct CDR3 sequences, about 22% detected once. The antigens for these receptors are not known. The sequenced sample was CD8+ T cells from cultured PBMCs, obtained from culture after CMV antigen stimulation. Receptor source: a human donor in good health (CMV status not recorded). Some clones in this sample may be carry-over from other donors' samples.

In this sample, this clonotype turned up a few times. V is TRBV7-8 and J is TRBJ1-1; tentative D call: TRBD1 (5 bases). The CDR3 sequence is 16 residues long. Germline CDR1 is SGHVS and CDR2 is FQNEAQ. Trimming took off 2 bases at V and 2 bases at J, with 15 bases between the two ends. The CDR3 DNA is TGTGCCAGCAGCTTATTTTCCCCTACAGGAAACACTGAAGCTTTCTTT. It specifies CASSLFSPTGNTEAFF.

The V and J genes are TRBV6-1 and TRBJ1-5; D is ambiguous. The germline gives CDR1 MNHNS, CDR2 SASEGT. The CDR3 has 15 residues. The V gene lost 3 bases and the J gene lost 0 bases, with 9 bases spanning the gap. CDR3 amino acids: CASSDSYYSNQPQHF. In nucleotides, the CDR3 is TGTGCCAGCAGTGACAGTTATTATAGCAATCAGCCCCAGCATTTT.

This clonotype has only a few counts. The CDR3 loop reads CASSYTSSTDTQYF. CDR3 nucleotide sequence: TGTGCCAGCAGTTATACAAGCAGCACAGATACGCAGTATTTT. The J gene is TRBJ2-3, the V gene TRBV6-5, with unresolved D. The germline V and J ends were trimmed by 3 bases and 0 bases, with 7 bases remaining between them. There are 14 residues in the CDR3. Per germline, CDR1 MNHEY and CDR2 SVGAGI.

This clonotype was seen once. The V call is TRBV7-6, the J call TRBJ2-3; 7 bases fit TRBD1. This CDR3 comprises 13 residues. Trimming took 5 bases from V and 5 from J; bases not matched to a gene: 4. Germline loops: CDR1 SGHVS, CDR2 FNYEAQ. The CDR3 DNA reads as TGTGCCAGCAGCCCTGACAGGGAAGATACGCAGTATTTT. Translation gives CASSPDREDTQYF.

This clonotype has more than one count but fewer than ten. The chain carries TRBV7-9 and TRBJ2-7; D perhaps matches TRBD1 (5 bases). Trimming took off 1 base at V and 0 bases at J, with 7 bases between the two ends. This CDR3 contains 14 residues. Germline-derived CDR1 and CDR2 are SEHNR and FQNEAQ (reference sequence). The CDR3 sequence is CASSLVRDSYEQYF. The CDR3 nucleotides read TGTGCCAGCAGCTTAGTCAGGGACTCCTACGAGCAGTACTTC.

The chain joins TRBV9 to TRBJ2-7, with 9 positions matching TRBD1. This CDR3 comprises 14 residues. Looked up from germline, CDR1 is SGDLS and CDR2 is YYNGEE. After removal of 0 bases from V and 6 bases from J, the junction contained 4 bases not matched to a gene. DNA for the CDR3: TGTGCCAGCAGCGTAGTTGGACAGGGGACCGAGCAGTACTTC. The encoded protein is CASSVVGQGTEQYF.

This chain connects TRBV28 to TRBJ2-3, with 8 positions matching TRBD1. The germline gives CDR1 MDHEN, CDR2 SYDVKM. The CDR3 totals 16 residues. The V segment lost 5 bases and the J segment 3 bases; nucleotides outside the gene matches: 10. In nucleotides, the CDR3 is TGTGCCAGCAGTCCCCAGGACAGGGAAGGGACAGATACGCAGTATTTT. It encodes CASSPQDREGTDTQYF.

The J gene is TRBJ1-1, the V gene TRBV11-2; 7 bases map to TRBD1. CDR1 and CDR2 from the germline V gene are SGHAT and FQNNGV. This CDR3 has 13 residues. V shed 4 bases, J shed 3 bases, and the junction held 2 bases outside the gene matches. CDR3 in DNA: TGTGCCAGCAGCTCACAGGGGTACACTGAAGCTTTCTTT. This encodes CASSSQGYTEAFF. Full variable domain (missing parts from reference TRBV11-2 and TRBJ1-1): EAGVAQSPRYKIIEKRQSVAFWCNPISGHATLYWYQQILGQGPKLLIQFQNNGVVDDSQLPKDRFSAERLKGVDSTLKIQPAKLEDSAVYLCASSSQGYTEAFFGQGTRLTVV.

The chain recombines TRBV4-3 with TRBJ2-5; D ambiguous. The germline V gene encodes CDR1 LGHNA and CDR2 YSLEER. V was cut by 2 bases and J by 7 bases, with 14 bases left in between. The CDR3 spans 14 residues. The CDR3 region is CASSQSRTRPTQYF. The CDR3 DNA reads as TGCGCCAGCAGCCAATCACGAACTCGTCCGACCCAGTACTTC.

The chain couples TRBV7-2 to TRBJ2-3; no reliable D call. V gave up 6 bases and J gave up 3 bases, with 7 bases separating them. Germline V gene data show CDR1 as SGHTA and CDR2 as FQGNSA. The CDR3 consists of 12 residues. DNA for the CDR3: TGTGCCAGCAGACCCCCTACAGATACGCAGTATTTT. Protein sequence: CASRPPTDTQYF.

This chain joins TRBV19 and TRBJ1-1; TRBD1 matches 10 bases. V was pared by 7 bases and J by 4 bases, with 9 bases of the junction left unmatched. CDR1 is LNHDA and CDR2 is SQIVND in the germline V gene (reference sequence). The CDR3 consists of 15 residues. CDR3 in amino acids: CASIGTGTGATEAFF. CDR3 bases: TGTGCCAGTATAGGGACCGGGACAGGGGCCACTGAAGCTTTCTTT.

The chain uses TRBV27 and TRBJ1-1; TRBD1 aligns across 8 bases. The germline CDR1 and CDR2 sequences are MNHEY and SMNVEV (reference sequence). There are 13 residues in the CDR3. The trim removed 7 bases at V and 4 bases at J, leaving 5 bases unmatched. The chain's CDR3 is CASTGDRRTEAFF. In DNA, the CDR3 is TGTGCCAGCACCGGGGACAGGCGCACTGAAGCTTTCTTT.